The clone carrying this T cell receptor beta chain was seen more than once but under ten times. Its matching antigen is unknown. This sample stems from a study of a mutant IDH1 vaccine in newly diagnosed glioma. Overall study context: Treated patients had a mean age of about 38 years and a roughly 60% male, approximately 38% female split. Earlier care involved radiotherapy, temozolomide, or both, and the majority received both.

This CDR3 spans 15 amino acids. CDR1 and CDR2 (germline): SNHLY, FYNNEI. The ends were cut back, 8 bases at V and 1 base at J, with 15 bases in the middle. The time point is: week 47, end of study. The investigators gave 300 ug of mutant IDH1 20-mer peptide in each vaccine dose, together with topical imiquimod. There were new WHO grade 3 or 4 astrocytomas in the donors, and these were IDH1-mutant and ATRX-lost. Profiling relied on immunoSEQ multiplex PCR, and the TCRdb table lists in-frame clones only, not all of them. The data contain about 56,000 clones, around four fifths of them seen just once; the ten biggest clones take up over 2.5%. Points from the study as a whole: Vaccine-induced immune responses were detected in roughly 92% of patients.

The specimen was PBMCs, collected from a glioma patient whose treatment included an IDH1 peptide vaccine. V gene TRBV2 combines with J gene TRBJ2-4; D call uncertain. This receptor was identified in a woman between 45 and 60 years old with glioma. The CDR3 protein is CASCLLGLAKNIQYF. In nucleotides, the CDR3 is TGTGCCAGCTGTTTGCTGGGTCTTGCCAAAAACATTCAGTACTTC.